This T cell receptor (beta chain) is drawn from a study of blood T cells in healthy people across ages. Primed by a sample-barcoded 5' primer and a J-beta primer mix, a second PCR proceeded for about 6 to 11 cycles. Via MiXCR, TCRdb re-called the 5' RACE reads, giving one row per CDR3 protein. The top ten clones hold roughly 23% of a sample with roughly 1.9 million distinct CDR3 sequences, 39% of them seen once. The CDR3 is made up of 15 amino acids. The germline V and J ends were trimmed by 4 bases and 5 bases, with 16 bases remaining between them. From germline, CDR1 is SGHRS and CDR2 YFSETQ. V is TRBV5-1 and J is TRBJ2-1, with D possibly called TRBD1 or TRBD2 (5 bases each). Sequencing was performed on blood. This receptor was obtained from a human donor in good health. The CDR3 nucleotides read TGCGCCAGCAGCCATGATACGGGACGGAACAATGAGCAGTTCTTC. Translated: CASSHDTGRNNEQFF.